Below are 2 T cell receptor beta chains sequenced from a single sample in a study of cytomegalovirus exposure and HLA in healthy donors. The PCR ran on 60 Vbeta and 13 Jbeta primers. Libraries were prepared by immunoSEQ multiplex PCR; TCRdb keeps only in-frame clonotypes and omits some of them. The profile covers fewer than 150,000 clones, with more than 75% appearing a single time and about 5% taken by the ten largest. The material sequenced was PBMCs. The receptors derive from a male donor in good health and CMV-seronegative.

V usage is TRBV28 and J usage is TRBJ2-1; 9 nucleotides agree with TRBD2. The length of the CDR3 is 15 residues. The ends lost 4 bases at V and 4 bases at J; junction bases unmatched: 5. The germline V gene has CDR1 MDHEN and CDR2 SYDVKM. This CDR3 is CASSSAGGSYNEQFF. For the CDR3, the DNA is TGTGCCAGCAGTTCAGCGGGGGGCTCTTACAATGAGCAGTTCTTC.

V gene TRBV5-1 combines with J gene TRBJ2-7; the D gene is possibly TRBD1 (5 bases). The CDR3 loop spans 13 amino acids. Germline-derived CDR1 and CDR2 are SGHRS and YFSETQ. The V end lost 1 base, the J end lost 6 bases, and 11 bases lay between the germline ends. For the CDR3, the DNA is TGCGCCAGCAGCTTGCTTGGACAACCCGAGCAGTACTTC. This gives the protein CASSLLGQPEQYF.